The rows below give T cell receptor beta chains drawn from one sample of a study of low-dose radiotherapy and immunotherapy resistance in tumors. TCRdb re-derived calls from the reads in MiXCR, one entry per CDR3 protein. The table has under 70,000 distinct CDR3 sequences, 20% to 25% seen once. Sequences were derived from PBMCs, sampled before treatment. Every receptor here comes from a male donor with prostate cancer. Both conserved end residues are part of each CDR3. A D gene is named only where the DNA matches it firmly. Clone size is not always given. Where it is, it says once, few, many or a class for expanded clones.

>TRBJ2-5|-|TRBV10-3|-
TGTGCCATCAGTGAGGGGACACCTCTGAGGACCCAGTACTTC
CAISEGTPLRTQYF
>TRBJ2-6|-|TRBV11-2|TRBD1
TGTGCCAGCAGCTCAATACGACAGGGAAAGACCCAGGGGGGGGCCAACGTCCTGACTTTC
CASSSIRQGKTQGGANVLTF
>TRBJ1-1|few|TRBV3-1|-
TGTGCCAGCAGCCCGGGACTGGCGGGCGTAGCTTTCTTT
CASSPGLAGVAFF
>TRBJ1-1|many|TRBV2|-
TGTGCCAGCAGTGATGCAAAGGGGAACACTGAAGCTTTCTTT
CASSDAKGNTEAFF
>TRBJ1-2|many|TRBV5-1|-
TGCGCCAGCAGCTTGGACTGGGACAAGGCCTATGGCTACACCTTC
CASSLDWDKAYGYTF
>TRBJ2-1|-|TRBV4-2|-
TGTGCCAGCAGCCAAGATGGGTCTAGCGCAGGATACAATGAGCAGTTCTTC
CASSQDGSSAGYNEQFF
>TRBJ2-7|-|TRBV15|TRBD1
TGTGCCACCAGCCGGGGACAGGGGGCCTACGAGCAGTACTTC
CATSRGQGAYEQYF
>TRBJ1-5|many|TRBV5-4|-
TGTGCCAGCAGCTTGGGGGGGTATAGCAATCAGCCCCAGCATTTT
CASSLGGYSNQPQHF
>TRBJ2-2|many|TRBV7-2|-
TGTGCCAGCAGCTTCCGTCCTCCCGGGGAGCTGTTTTTT
CASSFRPPGELFF
>TRBJ2-7|-|TRBV5-4|-
TGTGCCAGCAGCTTGAGCGCGGGATCCTACGAGCAGTACTTC
CASSLSAGSYEQYF
>TRBJ1-1|-|TRBV5-4|-
TGTGCCAGCAGCCCCCGAGGGGCCAACACTGAAGCTTTCTTT
CASSPRGANTEAFF
>TRBJ2-7|many|TRBV28|-
TGTGCCAGCAGTTTAATAATGAGGGAGCAGTACTTC
CASSLIMREQYF
>TRBJ2-6|-|TRBV27|-
TGTGCCAGCAGTCCCATAAACGGGGCCAACGTCCTGACTTTC
CASSPINGANVLTF
>TRBJ2-7|many|TRBV27|TRBD2
TGTGCCAGCAGGGTAGCGGGAGCCTCCTACGAGCAGTACTTC
CASRVAGASYEQYF
>TRBJ2-2|many|TRBV19|TRBD1
TGTGCCAGTAGTATTCGGGGACAGGGAGACACCGGGGAGCTGTTTTTT
CASSIRGQGDTGELFF
>TRBJ2-2|many|TRBV20-1|-
TGCAGTGCCCCCCGCGCTAGCGCTGACACCGGGGAGCTGTTTTTT
CSAPRASADTGELFF
>TRBJ1-6|many|TRBV20-1|-
TGCAGTGCTAGAAACGGGCAGGGTGGCAATTCACCCCTCCACTTT
CSARNGQGGNSPLHF
>TRBJ2-7|-|TRBV7-8|-
TGTGCCAGCAGCCCCTACCAGGGGCCATCCTACGAGCAGTACTTC
CASSPYQGPSYEQYF
>TRBJ2-7|many|TRBV5-1|-
TGCGCCAGCAGCTCTACGGGGGCCCACTACGAGCAGTACTTC
CASSSTGAHYEQYF
>TRBJ1-3|once|TRBV27|-
TGTGCCAGCAGAGATAGCTCTGGAAACACCATATATTTT
CASRDSSGNTIYF
>TRBJ2-5|many|TRBV3-1|-
TGTGCCAGCAGCCAAAGTGGTATCGAGACCCAGTACTTC
CASSQSGIETQYF
>TRBJ1-2|many|TRBV28|-
TGTGCCAGCAGTTTATATCGAGCCGACTATGGCTACACCTTC
CASSLYRADYGYTF
>TRBJ2-1|many|TRBV4-1|-
TGCGCCAGCAGCCAAGAAACTAACGTCTACAATGAGCAGTTCTTC
CASSQETNVYNEQFF
>TRBJ2-5|once|TRBV29-1|-
TGCAGCGTTGTCAGGGTGGAGACCCAGTACTTC
CSVVRVETQYF
>TRBJ2-7|many|TRBV11-3|-
TGTGCCAGCAGCCTCTCCGGGGTCTCCTACGAGCAGTACTTC
CASSLSGVSYEQYF
>TRBJ2-3|-|TRBV6-2/TRBV6-3|TRBD2
TGTGCCAGCAGTAAACTAGCGGGAGGAGTAGATACGCAGTATTTT
CASSKLAGGVDTQYF
>TRBJ1-1|-|TRBV20-1|TRBD1
TGCAGTGCTAGGTACTCCGAGGGGGCGAACACTGAAGCTTTCTTT
CSARYSEGANTEAFF